A selection of T cell receptor beta chains follows, all from one sample in a study of blood T cell repertoires in COVID-19. The assay was immunoSEQ multiplex PCR, and TCRdb's table has in-frame clones only and misses some. The table records roughly 250,000 clones, approximately 91% of them present only once. Specimen: PBMCs or T cells enriched from blood (not recorded which). The receptors come from a woman aged 40 to 55 with acute COVID-19. CDR3s include the opening cysteine and the closing phenylalanine or tryptophan. The D gene is left open where the match is weak. Clone size, where shown, is once, few, many, or a class for clones that have expanded.

clone size: few; J gene: TRBJ2-2; D gene: TRBD2; V gene: TRBV24-1; CDR3 DNA: TGTGCCACCAGGGGGGGGACGGACAACACCGGGGAGCTGTTTTTT; CDR3 protein: CATRGGTDNTGELFF
clone size: NA; J gene: TRBJ1-3; D gene: NA; V gene: TRBV28; CDR3 DNA: TGTGCCAGCAGATCCCAGCCGAGGGGAAACACCATATATTTT; CDR3 protein: CASRSQPRGNTIYF
clone size: few; J gene: TRBJ1-2; D gene: TRBD1; V gene: TRBV2; CDR3 DNA: TGTGCCAGCAGTGAAGGACAGGGGTATGGCTACACCTTC; CDR3 protein: CASSEGQGYGYTF
clone size: NA; J gene: TRBJ2-2; D gene: NA; V gene: TRBV7-2; CDR3 DNA: TGTGCCAGCAGCTTAGGGGGCTTCAACACCGGGGAGCTGTTTTTT; CDR3 protein: CASSLGGFNTGELFF
clone size: many; J gene: TRBJ1-2; D gene: NA; V gene: TRBV28; CDR3 DNA: TGTGCCAGCAGTTTATTGGGCGGGCCCTATGGCTACACCTTC; CDR3 protein: CASSLLGGPYGYTF
clone size: once; J gene: TRBJ2-5; D gene: TRBD2; V gene: TRBV10-3; CDR3 DNA: TGTGCCATCAGTCGAAGCGGGGGCGGGGAGACCCAGTACTTC; CDR3 protein: CAISRSGGGETQYF
clone size: NA; J gene: TRBJ1-5; D gene: TRBD1; V gene: TRBV15; CDR3 DNA: TGTGCCACCAGCAGAAGGGGGCGCGGTCAGCCCCAGCATTTT; CDR3 protein: CATSRRGRGQPQHF
clone size: NA; J gene: TRBJ2-5; D gene: TRBD2; V gene: TRBV7-2; CDR3 DNA: TGTGCCAGCAGCTTAGTGTCGGGCGGGAGGATACAAGAGACCCAGTACTTC; CDR3 protein: CASSLVSGGRIQETQYF
clone size: NA; J gene: TRBJ1-2; D gene: TRBD1; V gene: TRBV28; CDR3 DNA: TGTGCCAGCAGTAGGTACAGGGGGCACCGATTGTCTTATGGCTACACCTTC; CDR3 protein: CASSRYRGHRLSYGYTF
clone size: NA; J gene: TRBJ2-3; D gene: NA; V gene: TRBV18; CDR3 DNA: TGTGCCAGCTCACCATCGGGGTGGGTTCCAGATACGCAGTATTTT; CDR3 protein: CASSPSGWVPDTQYF
clone size: NA; J gene: TRBJ2-3; D gene: NA; V gene: TRBV12-3/TRBV12-4; CDR3 DNA: TGTGCCAGCAAAAAGACAGCCACAGATACGCAGTATTTT; CDR3 protein: CASKKTATDTQYF
clone size: NA; J gene: TRBJ2-3; D gene: TRBD1; V gene: TRBV28; CDR3 DNA: TGTGCCAGCAAGGGATCTGGCAGGGGGCAGCGCACAGATACGCAGTATTTT; CDR3 protein: CASKGSGRGQRTDTQYF
clone size: once; J gene: TRBJ2-1; D gene: NA; V gene: TRBV5-1; CDR3 DNA: TGCGCCAGCAGCTTGGTGGGGCAGTTCGATGAGCAGTTCTTC; CDR3 protein: CASSLVGQFDEQFF
clone size: NA; J gene: TRBJ2-1; D gene: TRBD2; V gene: TRBV19; CDR3 DNA: TGTGCCAGTAGTATAGTTCGGGGGGGATATGAGCAGTTCTTC; CDR3 protein: CASSIVRGGYEQFF
clone size: few; J gene: TRBJ2-1; D gene: TRBD1; V gene: TRBV6-5; CDR3 DNA: TGTGCCAGCAGGGGACAGGTCGGGATCAATGAGCAGTTCTTC; CDR3 protein: CASRGQVGINEQFF
clone size: once; J gene: TRBJ1-6; D gene: NA; V gene: TRBV12-3/TRBV12-4; CDR3 DNA: TGTGCCAGCAGGTTACAGGGTTTATCACCCCTCCACTTT; CDR3 protein: CASRLQGLSPLHF
clone size: NA; J gene: TRBJ1-2; D gene: NA; V gene: TRBV18; CDR3 DNA: TGTGCCAGCTCACCGGGGGCAGAGAACTATGGCTACACCTTC; CDR3 protein: CASSPGAENYGYTF
clone size: NA; J gene: TRBJ1-5; D gene: NA; V gene: TRBV28; CDR3 DNA: TGTGCCAGCAGACTAGGTGCGACCAATCAGCCCCAGCATTTT; CDR3 protein: CASRLGATNQPQHF
clone size: NA; J gene: TRBJ2-1; D gene: NA; V gene: TRBV28; CDR3 DNA: TGTGCCAGCAGTTCCCAGCCCCGGGGTGAGCAGTTCTTC; CDR3 protein: CASSSQPRGEQFF
clone size: NA; J gene: TRBJ2-2; D gene: NA; V gene: TRBV28; CDR3 DNA: TGTGCCAGCAGAACAACTAGACAGGGAGGATACACCGGGGAGCTGTTTTTT; CDR3 protein: CASRTTRQGGYTGELFF
clone size: NA; J gene: TRBJ2-3; D gene: TRBD2; V gene: TRBV15; CDR3 DNA: TGTGCCACCAGCAGACTAGCGGGAGATCAAGATACGCAGTATTTT; CDR3 protein: CATSRLAGDQDTQYF
clone size: once; J gene: TRBJ2-1; D gene: TRBD2; V gene: TRBV4-1; CDR3 DNA: TGCGCCAGCAGCCAAGTTGGGGGACTAGCGGACAATGAGCAGTTCTTC; CDR3 protein: CASSQVGGLADNEQFF
clone size: NA; J gene: TRBJ1-1; D gene: NA; V gene: TRBV2; CDR3 DNA: TGTGCCAGCAGTGAGAACAGTTTCACTGAAGCTTTCTTT; CDR3 protein: CASSENSFTEAFF
clone size: NA; J gene: TRBJ1-3; D gene: NA; V gene: TRBV28; CDR3 DNA: TGTGCCAGCACTTGGGGAGGAGGCAACACCATATATTTT; CDR3 protein: CASTWGGGNTIYF
clone size: NA; J gene: TRBJ2-2; D gene: NA; V gene: TRBV4-1; CDR3 DNA: TGCGCCAGCAGCCAAGAAATAGCAAGAAACACCGGGGAGCTGTTTTTT; CDR3 protein: CASSQEIARNTGELFF
clone size: NA; J gene: TRBJ2-1; D gene: TRBD1; V gene: TRBV10-3; CDR3 DNA: TGTGCCATCAGCCCCGACAGGGTCAATGAGCAGTTCTTC; CDR3 protein: CAISPDRVNEQFF
clone size: NA; J gene: TRBJ2-7; D gene: TRBD2; V gene: TRBV12-3/TRBV12-4; CDR3 DNA: TGTGCCAGCAGGGGGGAGGGCGAGCAGTACTTC; CDR3 protein: CASRGEGEQYF
clone size: once; J gene: TRBJ2-1; D gene: NA; V gene: TRBV28; CDR3 DNA: TGTGCCAGCAGGCTGGATTCAAGGGGGAGTGAGCAGTTCTTC; CDR3 protein: CASRLDSRGSEQFF
clone size: NA; J gene: TRBJ2-5; D gene: TRBD2; V gene: TRBV7-9; CDR3 DNA: TGTGCCAGCAGCTTAGTGGCTAGCGGCCAAGAGACCCAGTACTTC; CDR3 protein: CASSLVASGQETQYF
clone size: NA; J gene: TRBJ1-2; D gene: NA; V gene: TRBV18; CDR3 DNA: TGTGCCAGCTCAAACCAAGCAGGGTTCAATGGCTACACCTTC; CDR3 protein: CASSNQAGFNGYTF
clone size: few; J gene: TRBJ2-2; D gene: NA; V gene: TRBV7-9; CDR3 DNA: TGTGCCAGCAGCTTGCATGGGGCTGGCAACACCGGGGAGCTGTTTTTT; CDR3 protein: CASSLHGAGNTGELFF
clone size: once; J gene: TRBJ1-5; D gene: NA; V gene: TRBV7-8; CDR3 DNA: TGTGCCAGCAGCTTAGTACCCGCCTACAGGGATAGGGACAATCAGCCCCAGCATTTT; CDR3 protein: CASSLVPAYRDRDNQPQHF
clone size: NA; J gene: TRBJ1-2; D gene: NA; V gene: TRBV2; CDR3 DNA: TGTGCCAGCAGTGAAGAAGGTGGCAGGGGCTATGGCTACACCTTC; CDR3 protein: CASSEEGGRGYGYTF
clone size: NA; J gene: TRBJ1-2; D gene: NA; V gene: TRBV6-5; CDR3 DNA: TGTGCCAGCTTGTTAGGAGGGCTCTCCGGCTACACCTTC; CDR3 protein: CASLLGGLSGYTF
clone size: NA; J gene: TRBJ1-2; D gene: NA; V gene: TRBV19; CDR3 DNA: TGTGCCAGTAACCCCTCGGGGTACTATGGCTACACCTTC; CDR3 protein: CASNPSGYYGYTF
clone size: NA; J gene: TRBJ1-4; D gene: NA; V gene: TRBV2; CDR3 DNA: TGTGCCAGCAGCCAGACAGGAGGTAATGAAAAACTGTTTTTT; CDR3 protein: CASSQTGGNEKLFF
clone size: NA; J gene: TRBJ1-2; D gene: TRBD1; V gene: TRBV5-5; CDR3 DNA: TGTGCCAGCAGCTTAACAGGGGAGAACTATGGCTACACCTTC; CDR3 protein: CASSLTGENYGYTF
clone size: NA; J gene: TRBJ1-2; D gene: NA; V gene: TRBV9; CDR3 DNA: TGTGCCAGCAGCGTATTTCGCTCCGGACGGGAAGACTATGGCTACACCTTC; CDR3 protein: CASSVFRSGREDYGYTF
clone size: NA; J gene: TRBJ2-3; D gene: TRBD1; V gene: TRBV19; CDR3 DNA: TGTGCCAGTAGGGCATGGACAGGGGGCCTCTCGGATACGCAGTATTTT; CDR3 protein: CASRAWTGGLSDTQYF
clone size: NA; J gene: TRBJ1-5; D gene: NA; V gene: TRBV30; CDR3 DNA: TGTGCCTGGACCCCGGGGGGCTTAAACCAGCCCCAGCATTTT; CDR3 protein: CAWTPGGLNQPQHF
clone size: NA; J gene: TRBJ2-7; D gene: TRBD2; V gene: TRBV4-2; CDR3 DNA: TGTGCCAGCAGCCAAGATCCGGGACTAGCGGGAGGTGTCTACGAGCAGTACTTC; CDR3 protein: CASSQDPGLAGGVYEQYF
clone size: NA; J gene: TRBJ1-3; D gene: NA; V gene: TRBV5-6; CDR3 DNA: TGTGCCAGCAGCTTGGGATACATCGGAAACACCATATATTTT; CDR3 protein: CASSLGYIGNTIYF
clone size: NA; J gene: TRBJ2-7; D gene: TRBD2; V gene: TRBV18; CDR3 DNA: TGTGCCAGCTCACGGACTAGCGGGAGGGCCGCGCCCTACGAGCAGTACTTC; CDR3 protein: CASSRTSGRAAPYEQYF
clone size: NA; J gene: TRBJ2-3; D gene: NA; V gene: TRBV11-3; CDR3 DNA: TGTGCCAGCAGCAATGGAAGGAGAAGAGCAGCAGATACGCAGTATTTT; CDR3 protein: CASSNGRRRAADTQYF
clone size: NA; J gene: TRBJ2-1; D gene: TRBD2; V gene: TRBV5-1; CDR3 DNA: TGCGCCAGCAGCTCAGGACTAGCGGGAGTATGGGAGCAGTTCTTC; CDR3 protein: CASSSGLAGVWEQFF
clone size: few; J gene: TRBJ1-5; D gene: NA; V gene: TRBV3-1/TRBV3-2; CDR3 DNA: TGTGCCAGCAGCCCCCGGGACAATCAGCCCCAGCATTTT; CDR3 protein: CASSPRDNQPQHF
clone size: NA; J gene: TRBJ2-3; D gene: TRBD2; V gene: TRBV5-1; CDR3 DNA: TGCGCCAGCAGCTTGACTAGCGGGGGAAAAGATACGCAGTATTTT; CDR3 protein: CASSLTSGGKDTQYF
clone size: NA; J gene: TRBJ1-1; D gene: TRBD1; V gene: TRBV5-1; CDR3 DNA: TGCGCCAGCAGCACCACAGGGGGAACTGAAGCTTTCTTT; CDR3 protein: CASSTTGGTEAFF
clone size: NA; J gene: TRBJ1-6; D gene: NA; V gene: TRBV3-1/TRBV3-2; CDR3 DNA: TGTGCCAGCAGACTTACAGGCACTTCACCCCTCCACTTT; CDR3 protein: CASRLTGTSPLHF
clone size: NA; J gene: TRBJ1-1; D gene: NA; V gene: TRBV5-8; CDR3 DNA: TGTGCCAGCAGCTTGTCCAGGGGCACTGAAGCTTTCTTT; CDR3 protein: CASSLSRGTEAFF
clone size: once; J gene: TRBJ1-5; D gene: TRBD1; V gene: TRBV3-1/TRBV3-2; CDR3 DNA: TGTGCCAGCAGCCAAGATAAGGACAGGGATACTCAGCCCCAGCATTTT; CDR3 protein: CASSQDKDRDTQPQHF
clone size: NA; J gene: TRBJ1-5; D gene: NA; V gene: TRBV7-2; CDR3 DNA: TGTGCCAGCAGCCCCGGGCGGGGGGATCAGCCCCAGCATTTT; CDR3 protein: CASSPGRGDQPQHF
clone size: NA; J gene: TRBJ2-7; D gene: TRBD1; V gene: TRBV7-9; CDR3 DNA: TGTGCCAGCAGCTTAACGGGACAGGGGAACGACGAGCAGTACTTC; CDR3 protein: CASSLTGQGNDEQYF
clone size: NA; J gene: TRBJ1-2; D gene: NA; V gene: TRBV7-2; CDR3 DNA: TGTGCCAGCAGCCCGGGAAGGGTAATGAACTATGGCTACACCTTC; CDR3 protein: CASSPGRVMNYGYTF